This is a list of T cell receptor beta chains from one sample in a study of blood T cell repertoires in COVID-19. Data came from immunoSEQ multiplex PCR; TCRdb stores just in-frame clones and leaves some out. In the table there are about 380,000 clones, 70% to 90% of which are singletons. What was sequenced was peripheral blood. The receptors originated from a man aged 40-50 years with acute or convalescent COVID-19. The CDR3 runs from the conserved cysteine through the conserved F or W. D genes are given only for firm matches. The listing skips clone size in some rows; elsewhere it reads once, few, many or a size class.

TRBV4-3,NA,TRBJ2-2,NA,CASSQFGGSGTGELFF,TGCGCCAGCAGCCAATTCGGGGGATCGGGAACCGGGGAGCTGTTTTTT
TRBV11-1,NA,TRBJ2-1,TRBD2,CASSTGTSGNSHEQFF,TGTGCCAGCAGCACGGGGACTAGCGGTAACTCACATGAGCAGTTCTTC
TRBV9,NA,TRBJ2-4,TRBD2,CASSAGTSGTIQYF,TGTGCCAGCAGCGCAGGGACTAGCGGGACCATTCAGTACTTC
TRBV30,NA,TRBJ1-3,TRBD1,CAWSAGQGISGNTIYF,TGTGCCTGGAGTGCAGGACAGGGAATCTCTGGAAACACCATATATTTT
TRBV9,NA,TRBJ1-3,NA,CASSVDPGAYSGNTIYF,TGTGCCAGCAGCGTAGATCCAGGGGCTTACTCTGGAAACACCATATATTTT
TRBV10-1,NA,TRBJ2-7,NA,CASSESAGNYEQYF,TGCGCCAGCAGTGAGTCGGCGGGTAACTACGAGCAGTACTTC
TRBV27,NA,TRBJ1-4,TRBD1,CASSNWDRGEKLFF,TGTGCCAGCAGCAACTGGGACAGGGGGGAAAAACTGTTTTTT
TRBV12-5,NA,TRBJ2-1,NA,CASGSAGTPNNEQFF,TGTGCTAGTGGCTCTGCCGGGACTCCGAACAATGAGCAGTTCTTC
TRBV4-1,NA,TRBJ1-5,TRBD1,CASSQPTGVQPQHF,TGCGCCAGCAGCCAACCGACAGGGGTTCAGCCCCAGCATTTT
TRBV19,NA,TRBJ1-5,NA,CATSGSSLNQPQHF,TGTGCCACCAGCGGGTCCAGCCTCAATCAGCCCCAGCATTTT
TRBV6-5,NA,TRBJ1-1,NA,CASSSQGRTEAFF,TGTGCCAGCAGTTCGCAGGGGCGAACTGAAGCTTTCTTT
TRBV6-5,once,TRBJ1-5,NA,CASKQGWGQPQHF,TGTGCCAGCAAGCAGGGTTGGGGTCAGCCCCAGCATTTT
TRBV6-1,once,TRBJ1-2,TRBD1,CASSDTGTGKGYTF,TGTGCCAGCAGTGATACCGGGACAGGGAAAGGCTACACCTTC
TRBV5-4,NA,TRBJ2-3,NA,CASSLGGRRADTQYF,TGTGCCAGCAGCTTGGGTGGTAGGCGGGCAGATACGCAGTATTTT
TRBV20-1,NA,TRBJ1-1,NA,CSAILRQKAFF,TGCAGTGCTATCCTTCGACAAAAAGCTTTCTTT
TRBV5-6,once,TRBJ2-7,TRBD1,CASSGTGYEQYF,TGTGCCAGCAGCGGGACAGGGTACGAGCAGTACTTC
TRBV6-5,NA,TRBJ2-1,NA,CASSYSLAMNEQFF,TGTGCCAGCAGTTACTCCCTAGCGATGAATGAGCAGTTCTTC
TRBV2,few,TRBJ1-5,NA,CASLGDSNQPQHF,TGTGCCAGCTTAGGGGATAGCAATCAGCCCCAGCATTTT
TRBV13,once,TRBJ1-3,NA,CASSLDSSTGNTIYF,TGTGCCAGCAGCTTAGATTCGAGTACTGGAAACACCATATATTTT
TRBV6-5,NA,TRBJ1-2,TRBD1,CASSWDRAPYGYTF,TGTGCCAGCAGTTGGGACAGGGCACCCTATGGCTACACCTTC
TRBV7-2,NA,TRBJ1-4,NA,CASSLIGTNEKLFF,TGTGCCAGCAGCTTAATCGGGACTAATGAAAAACTGTTTTTT
TRBV19,NA,TRBJ2-7,TRBD2,CASSTSGGDPYEQYF,TGTGCCAGTAGTACTAGCGGGGGTGATCCCTACGAGCAGTACTTC
TRBV10-2,NA,TRBJ2-5,TRBD2,CASSGTSGGIHQETQYF,TGCGCCAGCAGCGGGACTAGCGGGGGAATCCACCAAGAGACCCAGTACTTC
TRBV27,NA,TRBJ1-1,NA,CASSRTFTVTEAFF,TGTGCCAGCAGTCGAACTTTTACGGTGACTGAAGCTTTCTTT
TRBV12-3/TRBV12-4,NA,TRBJ2-5,NA,CASRAGETQYF,TGTGCCAGCAGAGCTGGAGAGACCCAGTACTTC
TRBV28,NA,TRBJ1-4,TRBD1,CASTHDRGGETNEKLFF,TGTGCCAGCACCCATGACAGGGGTGGTGAAACTAATGAAAAACTGTTTTTT
TRBV4-2,medium-sized,TRBJ1-2,NA,CASSPAGGGYTF,TGTGCCAGCAGCCCCGCCGGGGGTGGCTACACCTTC
TRBV14,NA,TRBJ2-3,NA,CASSPTLYTQYF,TGTGCCAGCAGCCCGACACTCTATACGCAGTATTTT
TRBV28,NA,TRBJ2-7,NA,CASSLRSYEQYF,TGTGCCAGCAGTTTACGTTCCTACGAGCAGTACTTC